These 21 T cell receptor beta chains share one sample of origin, sequenced in a study of CXCR3-negative and CXCR3-positive naive CD8 T cells. Carrying UMI labels, the TRB cDNA libraries were prepared through 5' RACE. TCRdb derives one entry per CDR3 protein from the 5' RACE reads, leaving out DNA. This table lists about 94,000 distinct CDR3 sequences. Study results and limitations: TRB CDR3s were more hydrophobic in CXCR3-positive than in CXCR3-negative naive cells.

These TCRs are of unknown antigen specificity. The sequenced sample was naive CXCR3+ CD8+ T cells from blood. The sample's subset: CD45RO-CCR7+CD27+CD95- naive CD8+ T cells expressing CXCR3 (TNR3+). The receptors were gathered from a human donor in good health. Some clones in this sample may be carry-over from other donors' samples.

The rearrangement joins TRBV7-2 to TRBJ2-3; TCRdb names TRBD2, which stays unverified in the absence of DNA. The CDR3 consists of 15 residues. The germline V gene encodes CDR1 SGHTA and CDR2 FQGNSA. The CDR3 region is CASSLTSGYTDTQYF.

This rearrangement joins TRBV4-2 to TRBJ1-1; checking the TCRdb D call of TRBD1 is not possible without DNA. The CDR3 extends over 13 amino acids. CDR1 is LGHNA, CDR2 YNFKEQ, per germline. CDR3 residues: CASSQPTGSEAFF.

The genes are TRBV5-1 and TRBJ2-2; absent DNA, TCRdb's TRBD1 call cannot be checked. The CDR3 extends over 13 amino acids. From germline, CDR1 is SGHRS and CDR2 YFSETQ. CDR3 amino acids: CASSPTETGELFF.

V is TRBV20-1 and J is TRBJ2-7; the TCRdb call, TRBD2, lacks DNA for checking. CDR1 is DFQATT, CDR2 SNEGSKA, per germline (reference sequence). The CDR3 is made up of 16 amino acids. CDR3 loop: CSARVGTSGDTYEQYF.

CDR3 region: CASSRTGKNIQYF. The chain recombines TRBV7-9 with TRBJ2-4; the TRBD1 assignment by TCRdb is unverifiable without DNA. The CDR3 is 13 amino acids. CDR1 and CDR2 from the germline V gene are SEHNR and FQNEAQ (reference sequence).

The chain recombines TRBV6-2 or TRBV6-3 with TRBJ2-7; TCRdb reports TRBD1, a call that lacks DNA to check it against. The CDR3 totals 13 residues. The germline V gene encodes CDR1 MNHEY and CDR2 SVGEGT. The CDR3: CASSPGFTYEQYF.

This chain connects TRBV12-3 or TRBV12-4 to TRBJ2-4; the D gene TCRdb calls, TRBD1, cannot be checked with no DNA. This CDR3 is built from 16 residues. The CDR3: CASSSGQGRTKNIQYF.

V gene TRBV6-5 combines with J gene TRBJ2-1; TCRdb reports TRBD1, a call that lacks DNA to check it against. The CDR3 is 15 amino acids. CDR1 is MNHEY and CDR2 is SVGAGI in the germline V gene. The CDR3 reads CASRPGTGVSNEQFF.

The chain has TRBV11-1 and TRBJ2-7; TCRdb designates TRBD2, a call that cannot be tested without DNA. The germline gives CDR1 SGHAT, CDR2 FQDESV (reference sequence). The CDR3 contains 16 residues. The CDR3 loop is CASSLRTSGGFDEQYF.

V gene TRBV7-9 combines with J gene TRBJ2-1. CDR1 SEHNR and CDR2 FQNEAQ come from the germline V gene (reference sequence). CDR3 length: 12 residues. The chain's CDR3 is CASSLEADEQFF.

This chain's CDR3 is CASSRTGDNYVNIQYF. The J gene is TRBJ2-4, the V gene TRBV14; TCRdb's D call, TRBD1, is unchecked because there is no DNA. From germline, CDR1 is SGHDN and CDR2 FVKESK. This CDR3 region has 16 residues.

The chain uses TRBV12-3 or TRBV12-4 and TRBJ2-3. The CDR3 sequence is 13 residues long. CDR3: CASTSDLTDTQYF.

V usage is TRBV7-9 and J usage is TRBJ2-2. Germline V gives CDR1 SEHNR, CDR2 FQNEAQ (reference sequence). The CDR3 contains 14 residues. The CDR3 region is CASSLVQNTGELFF.

The chain joins TRBV6-6 to TRBJ2-6; TCRdb indicates TRBD1, and absent DNA this call remains unverified. The CDR3 has 17 amino acids. Germline assignment: CDR1 MNHNY and CDR2 SVGAGI (reference sequence). The CDR3 here is CASSYSIEGAGANVLTF.

The genes are TRBV20-1 and TRBJ2-3. CDR1 and CDR2 from the germline V gene are DFQATT and SNEGSKA (reference sequence). This CDR3 is 12 amino acids long. The CDR3: CSAAMGTGTQYF.

The chain is built from TRBV29-1 and TRBJ2-2; lacking DNA, the TRBD1 call made by TCRdb goes unchecked. CDR3 length: 15 residues. Per germline, CDR1 SQVTM and CDR2 ANQGSEA. CDR3 residues: CSVENRGENTGELFF.

V gene TRBV20-1 combines with J gene TRBJ2-1; TCRdb's D call, TRBD2, is unchecked because there is no DNA. This CDR3 is built from 14 residues. Germline values: CDR1 DFQATT, CDR2 SNEGSKA (reference sequence). CDR3 residues: CSAPRTSEYNEQFF.

The V gene is TRBV4-1, the J gene TRBJ1-6. Germline CDR1 MGHRA, CDR2 YSYEKL. The CDR3 extends over 14 amino acids. The CDR3: CASSQEEGNSPLHF.

This rearrangement joins TRBV10-3 to TRBJ1-2. The V gene's germline CDR1 is ENHRY and CDR2 SYGVKD. CDR3 length: 13 amino acids. CDR3 residues: CAISEDGGNGYTF.

The rearrangement links TRBV28 to TRBJ2-7; the TRBD1 assignment by TCRdb is unverifiable without DNA. The CDR3 covers 14 residues. Germline lookup yields CDR1 MDHEN and CDR2 SYDVKM. The CDR3 sequence: CASTPGLGGYEQYF.

The chain employs TRBV14 and TRBJ1-5. Germline CDR1 is SGHDN and CDR2 is FVKESK. This CDR3 spans 14 amino acids. The CDR3 reads CASSQGGTNQPQHF.